The 2 T cell receptor beta chains given below trace back to one sample, sequenced in a study of T cell responses to AZD1222 COVID-19 vaccine. The repertoire was sequenced with immunoSEQ multiplex PCR; TCRdb's copy has only in-frame clones and lacks some. The data hold 75,000 to 90,000 clones, with 75% to 90% observed a single time. This sample comprised peripheral blood, obtained on day 0 of AZD1222 vaccination. The receptors shown here come from an adult in good health.

Details on this clone: One end of the junction fails to match germline, which may point to a read error. The chain joins TRBV13 to TRBJ1-2; D ambiguous. Looked up from germline, CDR1 is PRHDT and CDR2 is FYEKMQ (reference sequence). This CDR3 is 14 amino acids long. Here the CDR3 reads CASSPTYTPYDYTF. The CDR3 DNA reads as TGTGCCAGCAGCCCTACGTACACACCCTATGACTACACCTTC.

V gene TRBV27 combines with J gene TRBJ2-6, with a weak D call TRBD1 (6 bases). The CDR3 has 17 amino acids. The V end lost 6 bases, the J end lost 2 bases, and 17 bases lay between the germline ends. Germline V gives CDR1 MNHEY, CDR2 SMNVEV (reference sequence). The CDR3 sequence: CASRLGVTGTGANVLTF. In nucleotides, the CDR3 is TGTGCCAGCAGGCTAGGTGTTACAGGGACTGGGGCCAACGTCCTGACTTTC.